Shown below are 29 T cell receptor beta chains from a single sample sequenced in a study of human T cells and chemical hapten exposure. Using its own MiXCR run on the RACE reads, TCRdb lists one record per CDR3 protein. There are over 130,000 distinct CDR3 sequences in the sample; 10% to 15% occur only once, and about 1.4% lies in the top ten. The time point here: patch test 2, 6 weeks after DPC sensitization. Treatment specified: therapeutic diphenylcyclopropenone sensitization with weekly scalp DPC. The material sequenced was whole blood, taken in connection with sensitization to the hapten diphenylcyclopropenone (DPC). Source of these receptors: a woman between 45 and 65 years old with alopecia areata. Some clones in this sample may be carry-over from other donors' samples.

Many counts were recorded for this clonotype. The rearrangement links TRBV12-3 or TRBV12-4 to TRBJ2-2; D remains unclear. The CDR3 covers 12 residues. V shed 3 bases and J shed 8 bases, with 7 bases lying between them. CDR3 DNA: TGTGCCAGCAGTTTCAGTTTAGGGGAGCTGTTTTTT. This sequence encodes CASSFSLGELFF.

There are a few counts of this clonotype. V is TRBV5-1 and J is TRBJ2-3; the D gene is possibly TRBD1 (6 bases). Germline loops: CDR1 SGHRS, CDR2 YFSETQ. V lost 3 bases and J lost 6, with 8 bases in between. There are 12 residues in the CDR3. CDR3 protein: CASSWDTDTQYF. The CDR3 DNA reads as TGCGCCAGCAGCTGGGACACGGATACGCAGTATTTT.

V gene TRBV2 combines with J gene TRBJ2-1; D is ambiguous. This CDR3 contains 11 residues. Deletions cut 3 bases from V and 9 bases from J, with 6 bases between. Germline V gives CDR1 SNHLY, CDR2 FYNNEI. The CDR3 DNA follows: TGTGCCAGCAGTGACGTCCGTGAGCAGTTCTTC. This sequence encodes CASSDVREQFF.

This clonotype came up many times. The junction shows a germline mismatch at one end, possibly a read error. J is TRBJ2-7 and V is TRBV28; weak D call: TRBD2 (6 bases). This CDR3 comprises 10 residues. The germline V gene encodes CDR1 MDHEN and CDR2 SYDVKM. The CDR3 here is CASSLSGRRF. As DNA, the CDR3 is TGTGCCAGCAGTTTAAGCGGGCGTCGCTTC.

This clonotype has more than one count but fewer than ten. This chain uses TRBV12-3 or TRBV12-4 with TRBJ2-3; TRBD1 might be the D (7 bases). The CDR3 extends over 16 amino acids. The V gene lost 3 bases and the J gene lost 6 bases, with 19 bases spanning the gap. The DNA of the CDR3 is TGTGCCAGCAGTTTCAGGGTATCAGGGGGGAGCGATACGCAGTATTTT. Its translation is CASSFRVSGGSDTQYF.

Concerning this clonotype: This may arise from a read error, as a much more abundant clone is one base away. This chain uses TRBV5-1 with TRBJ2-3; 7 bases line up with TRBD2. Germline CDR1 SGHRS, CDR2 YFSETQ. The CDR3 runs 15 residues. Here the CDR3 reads CVSRRLAASTDTQYF. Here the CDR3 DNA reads TGCGTCAGCAGGCGACTAGCAGCTAGCACAGATACGCAGTATTTT.

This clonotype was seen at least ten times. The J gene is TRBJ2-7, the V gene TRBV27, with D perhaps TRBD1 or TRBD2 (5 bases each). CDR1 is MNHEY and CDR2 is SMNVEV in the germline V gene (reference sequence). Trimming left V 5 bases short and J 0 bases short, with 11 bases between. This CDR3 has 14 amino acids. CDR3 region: CASSPGRNSYEQYF. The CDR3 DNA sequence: TGTGCCAGCAGTCCGGGACGTAACTCCTACGAGCAGTACTTC.

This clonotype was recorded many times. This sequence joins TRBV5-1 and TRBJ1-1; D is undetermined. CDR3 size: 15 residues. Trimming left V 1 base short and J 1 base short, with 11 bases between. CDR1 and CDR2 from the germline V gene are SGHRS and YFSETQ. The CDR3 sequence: CASSLSGSPNTEAFF. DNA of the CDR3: TGCGCCAGCAGCTTGTCAGGCTCGCCGAACACTGAAGCTTTCTTT.

CDR3 DNA: TGCGCCAGCGTGAAAGGGGGCTCCTACAATGAGCAGTTCTTC. Protein sequence: CASVKGGSYNEQFF. The chain has TRBV5-1 and TRBJ2-1; possible D gene TRBD1, 6 bases. CDR1 SGHRS and CDR2 YFSETQ come from the germline V gene. Trimming left V 7 bases short and J 0 bases short, with 11 bases between. CDR3 size: 14 residues.

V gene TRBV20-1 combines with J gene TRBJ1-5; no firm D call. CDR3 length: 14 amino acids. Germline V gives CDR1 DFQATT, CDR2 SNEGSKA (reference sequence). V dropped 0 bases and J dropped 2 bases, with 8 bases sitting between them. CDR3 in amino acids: CSARDPRGNQPQHF. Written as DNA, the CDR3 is TGCAGTGCTAGAGATCCCCGGGGCAATCAGCCCCAGCATTTT.

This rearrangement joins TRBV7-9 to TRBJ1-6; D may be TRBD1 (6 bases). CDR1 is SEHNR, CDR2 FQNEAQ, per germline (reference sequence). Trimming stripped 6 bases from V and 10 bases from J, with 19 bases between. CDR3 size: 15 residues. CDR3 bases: TGTGCCAGCAGTTCGCTCCCAGGGGATCGGTCACCCCTCCACTTT. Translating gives CASSSLPGDRSPLHF.

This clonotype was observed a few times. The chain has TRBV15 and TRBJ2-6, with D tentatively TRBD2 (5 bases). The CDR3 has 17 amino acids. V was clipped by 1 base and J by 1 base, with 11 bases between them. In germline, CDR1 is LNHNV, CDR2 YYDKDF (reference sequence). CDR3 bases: TGTGCCACCAGCAGAGCCATGGGAGCGTCTGGGGCCAACGTCCTGACTTTC. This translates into CATSRAMGASGANVLTF.

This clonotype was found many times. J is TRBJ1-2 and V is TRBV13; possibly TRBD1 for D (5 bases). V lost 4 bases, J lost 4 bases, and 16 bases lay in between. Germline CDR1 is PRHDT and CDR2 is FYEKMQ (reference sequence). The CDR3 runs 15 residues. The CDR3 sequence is CASSSTSGTGYGYTF. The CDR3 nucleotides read TGTGCCAGCAGCTCCACTTCCGGGACCGGCTATGGCTACACCTTC.

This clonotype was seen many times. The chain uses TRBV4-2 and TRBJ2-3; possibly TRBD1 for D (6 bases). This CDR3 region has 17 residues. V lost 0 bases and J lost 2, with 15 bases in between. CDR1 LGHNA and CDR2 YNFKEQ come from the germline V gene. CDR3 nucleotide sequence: TGTGCCAGCAGCCAAGATTGGGCCAGGGACACCACAGATACGCAGTATTTT. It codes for CASSQDWARDTTDTQYF.

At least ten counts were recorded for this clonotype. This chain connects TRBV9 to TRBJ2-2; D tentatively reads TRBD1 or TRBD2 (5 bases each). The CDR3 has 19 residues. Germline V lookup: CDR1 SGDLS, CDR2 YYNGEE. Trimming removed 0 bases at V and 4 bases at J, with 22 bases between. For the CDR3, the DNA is TGTGCCAGCAGCGTAGCCCCGGGTCCTGACGGGGCTAGCACCGGGGAGCTGTTTTTT. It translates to CASSVAPGPDGASTGELFF.

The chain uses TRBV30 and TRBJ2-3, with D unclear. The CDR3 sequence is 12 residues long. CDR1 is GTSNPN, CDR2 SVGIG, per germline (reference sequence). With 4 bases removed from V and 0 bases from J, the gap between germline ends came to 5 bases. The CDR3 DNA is TGTGCCTGGACCTTTAGCACAGATACGCAGTATTTT. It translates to CAWTFSTDTQYF.

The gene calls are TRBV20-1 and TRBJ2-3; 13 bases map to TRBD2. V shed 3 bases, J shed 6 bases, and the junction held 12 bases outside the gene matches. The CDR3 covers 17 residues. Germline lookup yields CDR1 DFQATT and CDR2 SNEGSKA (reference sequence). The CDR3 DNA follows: TGCAGTGCTAGCCCGTTGGGACTAGCGGGACCAGGGGATACGCAGTATTTT. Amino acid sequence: CSASPLGLAGPGDTQYF.

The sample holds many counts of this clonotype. The CDR3: CASRFSSSTNEKLFF. CDR3 nucleotides: TGTGCCAGCAGGTTTTCCTCTTCAACTAATGAAAAACTGTTTTTT. V is TRBV3-1 and J is TRBJ1-4; D remains unclear. Per the germline V gene, CDR1 is LGHDT and CDR2 is YNNKEL (reference sequence). The CDR3 has 15 residues. V dropped 6 bases and J dropped 0 bases, with 11 bases sitting between them.

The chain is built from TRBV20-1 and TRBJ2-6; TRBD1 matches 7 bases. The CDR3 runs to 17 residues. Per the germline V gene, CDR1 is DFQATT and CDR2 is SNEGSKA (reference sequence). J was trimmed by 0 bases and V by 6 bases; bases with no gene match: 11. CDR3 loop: CSAPPGQFPSGANVLTF. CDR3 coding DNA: TGCAGTGCCCCCCCGGGACAGTTCCCCTCTGGGGCCAACGTCCTGACTTTC.

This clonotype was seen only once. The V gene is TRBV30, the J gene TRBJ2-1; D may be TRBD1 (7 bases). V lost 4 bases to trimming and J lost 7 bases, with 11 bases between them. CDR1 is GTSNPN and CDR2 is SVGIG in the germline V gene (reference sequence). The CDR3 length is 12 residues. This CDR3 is CAWMEGANEQFF. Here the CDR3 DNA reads TGTGCCTGGATGGAGGGGGCGAATGAGCAGTTCTTC.

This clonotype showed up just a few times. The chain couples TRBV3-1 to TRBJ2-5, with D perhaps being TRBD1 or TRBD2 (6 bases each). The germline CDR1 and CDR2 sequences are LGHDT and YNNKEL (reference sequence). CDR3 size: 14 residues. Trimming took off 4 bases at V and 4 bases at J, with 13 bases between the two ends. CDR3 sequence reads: CASSPSGARETQYF. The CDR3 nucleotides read TGTGCCAGCAGCCCCTCGGGGGCGCGAGAGACCCAGTACTTC.

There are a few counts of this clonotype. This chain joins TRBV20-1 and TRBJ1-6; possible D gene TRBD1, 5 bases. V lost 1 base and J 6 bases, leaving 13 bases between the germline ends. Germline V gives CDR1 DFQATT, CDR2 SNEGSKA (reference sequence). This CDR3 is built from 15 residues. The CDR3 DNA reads TGCAGTGCTAGAGCAGGGTTCATTACTAATTCACCCCTCCACTTT. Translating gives CSARAGFITNSPLHF.

CDR3 sequence reads: CASSLDGGRKKQYF. DNA for the CDR3: TGTGCCAGCAGTTTAGACGGCGGGAGAAAGAAGCAGTACTTC. The chain joins TRBV28 to TRBJ2-7; 7 bases map to TRBD2. V shed 2 bases, J shed 8 bases, and the junction held 9 bases outside the gene matches. The V gene's germline CDR1 is MDHEN and CDR2 SYDVKM. The CDR3 loop spans 14 amino acids.

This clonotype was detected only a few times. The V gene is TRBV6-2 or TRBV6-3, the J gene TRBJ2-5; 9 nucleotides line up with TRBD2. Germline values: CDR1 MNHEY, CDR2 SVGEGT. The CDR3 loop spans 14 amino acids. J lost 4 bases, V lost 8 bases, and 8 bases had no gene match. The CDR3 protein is CASSSTAGGETQYF. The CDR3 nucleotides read TGTGCCAGCTCCTCCACAGCGGGAGGAGAGACCCAGTACTTC.

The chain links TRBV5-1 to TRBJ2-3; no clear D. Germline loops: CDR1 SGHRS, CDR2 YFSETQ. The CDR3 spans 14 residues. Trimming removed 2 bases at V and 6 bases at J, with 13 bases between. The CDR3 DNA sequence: TGCGCCAGCAGCTTACAACCCTTACCGGATACGCAGTATTTT. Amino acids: CASSLQPLPDTQYF.

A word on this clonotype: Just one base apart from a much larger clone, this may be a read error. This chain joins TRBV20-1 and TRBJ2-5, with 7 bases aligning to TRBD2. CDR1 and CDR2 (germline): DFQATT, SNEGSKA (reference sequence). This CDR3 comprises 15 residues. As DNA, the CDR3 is TGCAATGCTCTCAATCGCGGAGCGGGGATGGAGACCCAGTACTTC. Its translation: CNALNRGAGMETQYF.

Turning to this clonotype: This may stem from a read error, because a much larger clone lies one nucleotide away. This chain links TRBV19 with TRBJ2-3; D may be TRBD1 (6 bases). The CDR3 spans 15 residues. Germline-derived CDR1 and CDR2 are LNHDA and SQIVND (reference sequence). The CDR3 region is CASIPRRGSIDTQYF. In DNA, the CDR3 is TGTGCCAGTATCCCACGCAGGGGTAGCATAGATACGCAGTATTTT.

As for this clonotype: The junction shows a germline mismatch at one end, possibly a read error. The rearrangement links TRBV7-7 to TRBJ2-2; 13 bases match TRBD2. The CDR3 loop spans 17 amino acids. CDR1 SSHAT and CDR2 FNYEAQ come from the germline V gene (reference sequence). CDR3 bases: TGTGCTAGCAGCTTAACTAGCGGGAGGGCCGACACCGGGGAGCTGTTTTTT. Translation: CASSLTSGRADTGELFF. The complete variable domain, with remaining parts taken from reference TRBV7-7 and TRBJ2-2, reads GAGVSQSPRYKVTKRGQDVTLRCDPISSHATLYWYQQALGQGPEFLTYFNYEAQPDKSGLPSDRFSAERPEGSISTLTIQRTEQRDSAMYRCASSLTSGRADTGELFFGEGSRLTVL.

CDR3 in amino acids: CASRPPSGMVSEQYF. DNA for the CDR3: TGTGCCAGCAGACCGCCTAGCGGGATGGTCTCCGAGCAGTACTTC. This chain links TRBV28 with TRBJ2-7; 9 positions match TRBD2. The CDR3 is 15 residues long. Germline V gives CDR1 MDHEN, CDR2 SYDVKM. Germline trimming cut 6 bases from V and 6 bases from J; bases unmatched to any gene: 12.